This T cell receptor beta chain was identified during a study of Ad26.COV2.S vaccination and SARS-CoV-2 variants. Study-level information: Ad26.COV2.S, an intramuscular injection, was given once or twice 56 days apart. Overall study findings and caveats: Vaccine recipients posted higher spike-specific TCR breadth than their placebo counterparts.

The V and J ends lost 1 base and 7 bases, in that order; junction bases with no gene match: 6. Germline CDR1 is KGHSH and CDR2 is LQKENI. The CDR3 is 15 residues long. A word on this clone: No antigen is known for it.

Treatment defined: roughly 18 received Ad26.COV2.S at low or high dose, single or two shots; five or six received placebo; per-sample allocation not given. Repertoires come from day 63 after the first vaccine or placebo injection. The protocol was immunoSEQ multiplex PCR, while the TCRdb copy is restricted to in-frame clones and leaves out a portion. The repertoire holds fewer than 600,000 clones, with 80% to 90% as singletons. The sequences come from peripheral blood, collected in a trial of Ad26.COV2.S vaccine versus placebo. This clonotype was obtained from a person aged 18-60 years who received the Ad26.COV2.S COVID-19 vaccine or a placebo. The chain recombines TRBV18 with TRBJ1-4, with 7 bases aligning to TRBD1. The CDR3 nucleotides read TGTGCCAGCTCACCACTTCTACAGGGGAGTGAAAAACTGTTTTTT. Residues: CASSPLLQGSEKLFF. The full variable domain, rest sourced from reference TRBV18 and TRBJ1-4, is NAGVMQNPRHLVRRRGQEARLRCSPMKGHSHVYWYRQLPEEGLKFMVYLQKENIIDESGMPKERFSAEFPKEGPSILRIQQVVRGDSAAYFCASSPLLQGSEKLFFGSGTQLSVL.